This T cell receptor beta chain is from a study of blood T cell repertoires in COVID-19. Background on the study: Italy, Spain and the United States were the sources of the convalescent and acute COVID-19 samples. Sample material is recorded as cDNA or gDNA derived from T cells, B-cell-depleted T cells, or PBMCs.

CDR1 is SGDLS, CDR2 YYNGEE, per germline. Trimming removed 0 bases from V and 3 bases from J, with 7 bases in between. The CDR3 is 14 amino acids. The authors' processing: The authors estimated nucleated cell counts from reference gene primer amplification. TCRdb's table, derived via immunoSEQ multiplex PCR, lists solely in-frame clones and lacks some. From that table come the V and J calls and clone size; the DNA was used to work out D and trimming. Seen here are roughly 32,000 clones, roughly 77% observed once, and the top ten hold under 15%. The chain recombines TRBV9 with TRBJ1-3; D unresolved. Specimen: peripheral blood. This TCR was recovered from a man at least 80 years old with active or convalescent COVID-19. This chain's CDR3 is CASSVGNIGNTIYF. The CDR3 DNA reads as TGTGCCAGCAGCGTAGGAAACATTGGAAACACCATATATTTT.